Following are 21 T cell receptor beta chains from one sample sequenced in a study of T cell clones after liver transplantation. Measured with immunoSEQ multiplex PCR; TCRdb has only the in-frame clones, and not every one. The profile shows some 60,000 clones, 71% of them singletons. The specimen was CD4+ T cells from blood, collected before liver transplant. The receptors derive from a human donor who received a liver transplant.

The V and J genes are TRBV18 and TRBJ2-7, with 10 bases fitting TRBD1. V gave up 6 bases and J gave up 1 base; unmatched junction bases: 6. The germline V gene has CDR1 KGHSH and CDR2 LQKENI. This CDR3 contains 15 residues. CDR3 sequence reads: CASSLGTGVSYEQYF. In DNA form, the CDR3 reads TGTGCCAGCTCTCTCGGGACAGGGGTTTCCTACGAGCAGTACTTC. The full variable domain, its missing parts supplied by reference TRBV18 and TRBJ2-7, is NAGVMQNPRHLVRRRGQEARLRCSPMKGHSHVYWYRQLPEEGLKFMVYLQKENIIDESGMPKERFSAEFPKEGPSILRIQQVVRGDSAAYFCASSLGTGVSYEQYFGPGTRLTVT.

J is TRBJ2-5 and V is TRBV29-1; a weak D match, TRBD2 (5 bases). Germline V lookup: CDR1 SQVTM, CDR2 ANQGSEA. There are 11 residues in the CDR3. The V gene lost 7 bases and the J gene lost 5 bases, with 11 bases spanning the gap. The CDR3 region has the DNA TGCAGCGGGACTGGGCTGGAGACCCAGTACTTC. Translation: CSGTGLETQYF.

This clone turned up a few times. The chain is built from TRBV7-2 and TRBJ2-3; a possible D gene is TRBD2 (6 bases). Germline V CDR1 and CDR2: SGHTA, FQGNSA. V was pared by 4 bases and J by 6 bases, with 14 bases between. The CDR3 consists of 14 residues. CDR3 DNA: TGTGCCAGCAGCTCTGGACTATATCCCGATACGCAGTATTTT. Residues: CASSSGLYPDTQYF.

This chain connects TRBV30 to TRBJ2-7; a possible D gene is TRBD2 (5 bases). The CDR3 loop spans 14 amino acids. Germline V lookup: CDR1 GTSNPN, CDR2 SVGIG (reference sequence). V was cut by 1 base and J by 3 bases, with 13 bases left in between. CDR3 sequence (DNA): TGTGCCTGGAGTGCCTTGCGGAGCGGCTACGAGCAGTACTTC. It translates to CAWSALRSGYEQYF.

This chain joins TRBV19 and TRBJ1-2; 12 bases agree with TRBD1. This CDR3 is 17 amino acids long. The J segment lost 7 bases and the V segment lost 5 bases, leaving 14 bases of the junction unmatched. CDR1 is LNHDA, CDR2 SQIVND, per germline (reference sequence). CDR3 amino acids: CASSPPGTGGVVLGYTF. The CDR3 DNA reads TGTGCCAGTAGTCCTCCTGGGACAGGGGGCGTCGTTCTTGGCTACACCTTC.

A note on this clone: An end of the junction does not agree with germline; a read error may underlie this. The CDR3 nucleotides are TGTGCCAGCTCATCACCTACAGGGGGCCGGAGCTATGGCTACACCTTC. Encoded protein: CASSSPTGGRSYGYTF. The V and J genes are TRBV18 and TRBJ1-2; 9 bases fit TRBD1. CDR3 length equals 16 residues. CDR1 and CDR2 from the germline V gene are KGHSH and LQKENI.

The CDR3 nucleotides are TGTGCCAGCAGCGGCGGTATGGATGAAAAACTGTTTTTT. Encoded protein: CASSGGMDEKLFF. The chain couples TRBV7-8 to TRBJ1-4, with D unclear. Trimming shortened V by 5 bases and J by 6 bases, and 10 bases separated the two germline ends. This CDR3 has 13 amino acids. Per germline, CDR1 SGHVS and CDR2 FQNEAQ.

The count of this clone is one. The chain is built from TRBV5-1 and TRBJ1-4, with D perhaps TRBD1 (6 bases). CDR1 SGHRS and CDR2 YFSETQ come from the germline V gene. V lost 3 bases and J lost 2, with 8 bases in between. The CDR3 extends over 14 amino acids. The CDR3 spells CASSSGVTNEKLFF. CDR3 DNA: TGCGCCAGCAGCTCAGGGGTCACTAATGAAAAACTGTTTTTT.

As DNA, the CDR3 is TGTGCCAGCAGTAAGGGACAGGGAAACTATGGCTACACCTTC. It codes for CASSKGQGNYGYTF. The chain joins TRBV6-5 to TRBJ1-2; 9 bases are a match to TRBD1. CDR1 and CDR2 from the germline V gene are MNHEY and SVGAGI. CDR3 length: 14 amino acids. With 5 bases clipped from V and 2 bases from J, the junction kept 3 bases outside the gene matches.

V is TRBV4-1 and J is TRBJ2-5, with a tentative D call TRBD1 (6 bases). CDR3 length equals 16 residues. The V end lost 3 bases, the J end lost 7 bases, and 21 bases lay between the germline ends. CDR1 is MGHRA and CDR2 is YSYEKL in the germline V gene. In nucleotides, the CDR3 is TGCGCCAGCAGCCAGGGGACCGGGACACCCCTGGGGACCCAGTACTTC. As protein: CASSQGTGTPLGTQYF.

This clone was seen only a few times. The chain couples TRBV6-5 to TRBJ1-1; 12 bases agree with TRBD1. This CDR3 is built from 15 residues. With 5 bases clipped from V and 11 bases from J, the junction kept 12 bases outside the gene matches. CDR1 and CDR2 (germline): MNHEY, SVGAGI. CDR3: CASSPAGQGARGAFF. CDR3 nucleotides: TGTGCCAGCAGTCCCGCGGGACAGGGGGCGAGGGGGGCTTTCTTT.

The rearrangement uses TRBV19 and TRBJ2-3, with 7 bases identical to TRBD2. The V and J ends lost 8 bases and 2 bases, in that order; junction bases with no gene match: 10. Germline CDR1 LNHDA, CDR2 SQIVND (reference sequence). This CDR3 spans 15 amino acids. CDR3 in DNA: TGTGCCAGTGGGAAAGAAGCGGGGTCCACAGATACGCAGTATTTT. Translating gives CASGKEAGSTDTQYF.

The chain recombines TRBV5-6 with TRBJ2-2; the D gene is possibly TRBD2 (6 bases). V lost 4 bases, J lost 1 base, and 14 bases lay in between. The CDR3 has 16 amino acids. Germline V gene sequence: CDR1 SGHDT, CDR2 YYEEEE. The CDR3 reads CASSPIPGLNTGELFF. In DNA, the CDR3 is TGTGCCAGCAGCCCAATTCCGGGACTGAACACCGGGGAGCTGTTTTTT.

The chain combines TRBV7-6 with TRBJ2-3, with TRBD1 identical over 9 bases. Germline V gene data show CDR1 as SGHVS and CDR2 as FNYEAQ. The length of the CDR3 is 16 residues. Unmatched junction bases numbered 2, after V lost 0 bases and J lost 1 base. This CDR3 is CASSLADRGGTDTQYF. CDR3 in DNA: TGTGCCAGCAGCTTAGCGGACAGGGGAGGCACAGATACGCAGTATTTT.

The J gene is TRBJ2-3, the V gene TRBV7-8; 11 bases fit TRBD2. The V gene's germline CDR1 is SGHVS and CDR2 FQNEAQ. CDR3 length: 15 amino acids. V lost 8 bases to trimming and J lost 3 bases; unmatched junction nucleotides: 7. The chain's CDR3 is CASEVGTSGTDTQYF. The DNA of the CDR3 is TGTGCCAGCGAGGTGGGGACTAGCGGAACAGATACGCAGTATTTT.

This clone was seen more than once but under ten times. The chain links TRBV28 to TRBJ2-7; 7 positions agree with TRBD2. This CDR3 is built from 13 residues. Germline assignment: CDR1 MDHEN and CDR2 SYDVKM. Trimming at V came to 8 bases and at J to 2 bases, leaving 6 bases not matched to a gene. The CDR3 bases are TGTGCCAGCCGGGTGGGGGGGGCCTACGAGCAGTACTTC. As protein: CASRVGGAYEQYF.

The genes are TRBV11-2 and TRBJ1-3, with TRBD1 matching over 10 bases. J lost 4 bases, V lost 5 bases, and 5 bases had no gene match. Germline V gene data show CDR1 as SGHAT and CDR2 as FQNNGV. The CDR3 is 15 amino acids. The DNA of the CDR3 is TGTGCCAGCAGCCCCCGGACAGGGGGAGGAAACACCATATATTTT. This translates into CASSPRTGGGNTIYF.

The V call is TRBV2, the J call TRBJ2-3; perhaps TRBD1 as D (6 bases). V was clipped by 6 bases and J by 2 bases, with 12 bases between them. Germline V lookup: CDR1 SNHLY, CDR2 FYNNEI. The CDR3 totals 14 residues. The CDR3 loop reads CASRSDRHTDTQYF. For the CDR3, the DNA is TGTGCCAGCAGATCCGACAGGCACACAGATACGCAGTATTTT.

The chain is built from TRBV7-8 and TRBJ2-3; 7 nucleotides align to TRBD2. With 1 base clipped from V and 2 bases from J, the junction kept 6 bases outside the gene matches. This CDR3 is built from 16 residues. From germline, CDR1 is SGHVS and CDR2 FQNEAQ. DNA of the CDR3: TGTGCCAGCAGCTTAGAGCGGGGAGGACCCACAGATACGCAGTATTTT. It translates to CASSLERGGPTDTQYF.

The rearrangement links TRBV29-1 to TRBJ2-2, with TRBD2 matching over 8 bases. CDR1 and CDR2 from the germline V gene are SQVTM and ANQGSEA. V gave up 4 bases and J gave up 6 bases; unmatched junction bases: 7. This CDR3 has 14 residues. This CDR3 reads CSVGVSGEAGELFF. The CDR3 nucleotides are TGCAGCGTTGGAGTTAGCGGGGAGGCCGGGGAGCTGTTTTTT.

The genes are TRBV7-3 and TRBJ2-1, with TRBD2 matching 12 bases. Germline V gene lookup returns CDR1 SGHTA and CDR2 FQGTGA. The CDR3 extends over 15 amino acids. Trimming removed 5 bases from V and 7 bases from J; junction bases left unmatched: 6. The CDR3 DNA follows: TGTGCCAGCAGCCCCACGGGACTAGCGGGTAATGAGCAGTTCTTC. Protein sequence: CASSPTGLAGNEQFF.